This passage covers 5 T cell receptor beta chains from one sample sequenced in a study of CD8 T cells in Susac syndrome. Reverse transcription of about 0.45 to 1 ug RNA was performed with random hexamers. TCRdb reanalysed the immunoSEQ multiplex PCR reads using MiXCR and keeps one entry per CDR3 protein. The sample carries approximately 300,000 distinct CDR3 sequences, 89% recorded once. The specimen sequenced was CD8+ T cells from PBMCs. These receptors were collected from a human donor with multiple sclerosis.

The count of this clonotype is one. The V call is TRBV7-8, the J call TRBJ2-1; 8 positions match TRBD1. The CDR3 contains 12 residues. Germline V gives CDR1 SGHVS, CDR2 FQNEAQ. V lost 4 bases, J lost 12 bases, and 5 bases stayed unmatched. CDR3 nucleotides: TGTGCCAGCAGCTCACAGGGGGGAACGCAGTTCTTC. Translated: CASSSQGGTQFF.

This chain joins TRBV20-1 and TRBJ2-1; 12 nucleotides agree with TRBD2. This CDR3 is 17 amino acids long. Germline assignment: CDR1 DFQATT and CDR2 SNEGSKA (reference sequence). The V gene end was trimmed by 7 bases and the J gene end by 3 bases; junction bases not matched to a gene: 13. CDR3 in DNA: TGCAGTGACGCGACCGCGACTAGCGGGAGAGTCTACAATGAGCAGTTCTTC. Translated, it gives CSDATATSGRVYNEQFF.

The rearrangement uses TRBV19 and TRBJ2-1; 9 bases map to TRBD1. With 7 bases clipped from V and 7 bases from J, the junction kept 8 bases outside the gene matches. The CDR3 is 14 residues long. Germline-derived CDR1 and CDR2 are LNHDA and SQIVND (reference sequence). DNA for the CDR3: TGTGCCAGTAAGGCGGGACAGGGTACGAATGAGCAGTTCTTC. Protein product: CASKAGQGTNEQFF. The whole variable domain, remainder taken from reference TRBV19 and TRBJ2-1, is DGGITQSPKYLFRKEGQNVTLSCEQNLNHDAMYWYRQDPGQGLRLIYYSQIVNDFQKGDIAEGYSVSREKKESFPLTVTSAQKNPTAFYLCASKAGQGTNEQFFGPGTRLTVL.

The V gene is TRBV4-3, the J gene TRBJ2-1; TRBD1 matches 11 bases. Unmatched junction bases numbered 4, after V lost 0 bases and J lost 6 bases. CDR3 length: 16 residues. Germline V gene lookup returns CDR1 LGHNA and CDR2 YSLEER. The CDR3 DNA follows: TGCGCCAGCAGCCAAGACACCGGGACAGGGGGCAATGAGCAGTTCTTC. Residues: CASSQDTGTGGNEQFF.

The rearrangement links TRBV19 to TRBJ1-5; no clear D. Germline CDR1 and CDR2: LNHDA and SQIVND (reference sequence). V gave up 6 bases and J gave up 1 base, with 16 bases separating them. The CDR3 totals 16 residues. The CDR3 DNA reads TGTGCCAGTAGCCCCTCGTCTGGCAGGAGCAATCAGCCCCAGCATTTT. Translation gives CASSPSSGRSNQPQHF. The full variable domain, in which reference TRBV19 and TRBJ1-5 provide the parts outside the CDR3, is DGGITQSPKYLFRKEGQNVTLSCEQNLNHDAMYWYRQDPGQGLRLIYYSQIVNDFQKGDIAEGYSVSREKKESFPLTVTSAQKNPTAFYLCASSPSSGRSNQPQHFGDGTRLSIL.